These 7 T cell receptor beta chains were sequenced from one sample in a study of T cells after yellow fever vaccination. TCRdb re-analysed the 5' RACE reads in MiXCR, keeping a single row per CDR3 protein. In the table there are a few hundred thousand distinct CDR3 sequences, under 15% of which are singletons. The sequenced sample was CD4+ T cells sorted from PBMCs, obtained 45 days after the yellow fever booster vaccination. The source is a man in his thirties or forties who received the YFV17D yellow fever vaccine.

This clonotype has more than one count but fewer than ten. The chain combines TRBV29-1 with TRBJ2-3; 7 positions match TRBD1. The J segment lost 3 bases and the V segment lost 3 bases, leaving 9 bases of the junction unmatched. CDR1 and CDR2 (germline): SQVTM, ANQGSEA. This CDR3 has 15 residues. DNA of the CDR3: TGCAGCGTTGAGGGGAGTCAGGGGGAAACAGATACGCAGTATTTT. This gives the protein CSVEGSQGETDTQYF.

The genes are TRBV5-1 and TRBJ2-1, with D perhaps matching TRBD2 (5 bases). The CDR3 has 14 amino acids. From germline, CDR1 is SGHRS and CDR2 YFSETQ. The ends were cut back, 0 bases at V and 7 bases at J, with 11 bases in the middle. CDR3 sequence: CASSLGFRENEQFF. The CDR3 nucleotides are TGCGCCAGCAGCTTGGGGTTTAGGGAGAATGAGCAGTTCTTC. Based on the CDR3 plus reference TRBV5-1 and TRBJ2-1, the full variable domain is KAGVTQTPRYLIKTRGQQVTLSCSPISGHRSVSWYQQTPGQGLQFLFEYFSETQRNKGNFPGRFSGRQFSNSRSEMNVSTLELGDSALYLCASSLGFRENEQFFGPGTRLTVL.

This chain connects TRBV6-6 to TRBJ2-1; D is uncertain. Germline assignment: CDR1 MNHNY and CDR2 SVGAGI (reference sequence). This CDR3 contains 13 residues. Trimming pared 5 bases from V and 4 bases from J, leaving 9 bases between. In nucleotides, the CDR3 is TGTGCCAGCAGTCGACCCGAGTACAATGAGCAGTTCTTC. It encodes CASSRPEYNEQFF.

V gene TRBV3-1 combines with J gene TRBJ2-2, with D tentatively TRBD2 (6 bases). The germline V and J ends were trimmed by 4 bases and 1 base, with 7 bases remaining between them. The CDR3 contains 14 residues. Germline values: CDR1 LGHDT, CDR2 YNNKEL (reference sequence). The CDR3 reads CASSRDWNTGELFF. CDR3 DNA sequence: TGTGCCAGCAGCCGGGACTGGAACACCGGGGAGCTGTTTTTT.

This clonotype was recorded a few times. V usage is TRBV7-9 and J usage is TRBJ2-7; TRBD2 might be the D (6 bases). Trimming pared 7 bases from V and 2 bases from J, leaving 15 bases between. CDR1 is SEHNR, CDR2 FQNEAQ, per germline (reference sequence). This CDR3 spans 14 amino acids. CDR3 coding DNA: TGTGCCAGCACCCTTGACGGAGGGGCCTACGAGCAGTACTTC. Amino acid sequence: CASTLDGGAYEQYF.

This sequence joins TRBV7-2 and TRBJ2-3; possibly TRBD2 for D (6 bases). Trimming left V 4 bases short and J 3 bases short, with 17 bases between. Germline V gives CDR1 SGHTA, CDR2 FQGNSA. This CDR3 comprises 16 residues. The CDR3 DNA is TGTGCCAGCAGCTATTGGGCGGGGCATCGGACAGATACGCAGTATTTT. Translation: CASSYWAGHRTDTQYF.

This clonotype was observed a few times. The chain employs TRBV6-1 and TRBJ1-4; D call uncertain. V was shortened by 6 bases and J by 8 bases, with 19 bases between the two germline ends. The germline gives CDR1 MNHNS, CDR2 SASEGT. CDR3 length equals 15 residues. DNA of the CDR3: TGTGCCAGCAGCCTCGAGGGAGGAGCAGGAGAAAAACTGTTTTTT. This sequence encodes CASSLEGGAGEKLFF.